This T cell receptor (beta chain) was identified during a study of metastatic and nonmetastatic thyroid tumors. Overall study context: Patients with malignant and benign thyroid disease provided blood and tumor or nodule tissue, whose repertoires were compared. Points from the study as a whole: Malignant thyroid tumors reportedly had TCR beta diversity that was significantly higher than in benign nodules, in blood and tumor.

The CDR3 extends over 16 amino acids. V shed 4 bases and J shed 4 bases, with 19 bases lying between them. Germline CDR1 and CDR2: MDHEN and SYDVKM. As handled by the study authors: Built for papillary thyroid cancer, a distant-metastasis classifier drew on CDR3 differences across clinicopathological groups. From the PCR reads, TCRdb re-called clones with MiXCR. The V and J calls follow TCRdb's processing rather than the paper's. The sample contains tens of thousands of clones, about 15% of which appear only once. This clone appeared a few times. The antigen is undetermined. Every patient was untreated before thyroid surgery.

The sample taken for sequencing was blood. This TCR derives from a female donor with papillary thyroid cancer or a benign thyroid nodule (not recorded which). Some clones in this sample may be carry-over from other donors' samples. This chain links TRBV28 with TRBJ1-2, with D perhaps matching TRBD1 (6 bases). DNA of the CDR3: TGTGCCAGCAGTTCACCCCTTGACAGGTCGGCCTATGGCTACACCTTC. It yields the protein CASSSPLDRSAYGYTF.